Sequencing of this TCR beta chain was carried out in a study of T-cell reconstitution after alpha-beta-depleted transplantation in children (dated by TCRdb to about 2016). In terms of the full investigation: The study quantitatively tracked T-cell immune reconstitution after TCRalphabeta/CD19-depleted allogeneic hematopoietic cell transplantation in children using TCR repertoire profiling.

Libraries came from PCR. Sequenced using an Illumina HiSeq 2500. TCR libraries were prepared with molecular barcoding, using unique molecular identifiers to normalize TCRbeta repertoire quantification. The public reads were quality trimmed at Q25 with fastp and then assembled into clones with MiXCR by TCRdb, keeping productive beta chains. Rows with one shared CDR3 protein collapse into an entry with the most common genes and DNA. The sample has around 490,000 distinct CDR3 sequences on record, roughly 11% of them singletons. The ten largest clones represent 14% of the sample. Of note for this clonotype: Its specific antigen is unknown. No clone much larger than this one lies a single base away; base qualities are absent.

The CDR3 runs 12 amino acids, cysteine and phenylalanine included. Only CDR3 DNA remains: 36 bases, in frame from the first base. The germline ends are 18 bases apart after V is trimmed by 8 bases and J by 13 bases. The germline V gene (reference sequence) yields MNHEY for CDR1 and SMNVEV for CDR2. This sample's treatment or condition label indicates: allogeneic hematopoietic cell transplantation with graft depleted of TCRalphabeta T cells and CD19 B cells. TCRalphabeta/CD19-depleted allogeneic hematopoietic cell grafts were given to the transplant recipients, all of whom were children. The research as a whole found: The apparently early alphabetaT-cell count recovery about two months after transplant was reportedly dependent on only several hundred rapidly expanded clones derived from non-depleted graft cells. In some patients, the high TCRbeta diversity seen at day 60 was put down to recipient T cells and intrathymic progenitors that had survived conditioning. Over subsequent months, a decline in hyperexpanded clone frequencies was noted, and after one year, T-cell counts and TCRbeta diversity were mostly ascribed to newly produced T cells.

This receptor chain uses TRBV27 and TRBJ2-1; the D gene is perhaps TRBD2, from 5 matching bases. This clonotype was sampled from a female patient aged 2 to 10 who had a stem cell transplant for aplastic anemia, so the T cells may come from the graft donor. The specimen was PBMCs, mostly from graft donor cells, collected 180 days after TCRalphabeta/CD19-depleted stem cell transplant. The DNA sequence reads TGTGCCAGCGCTAACGGCGGACTGGATCAGTTCTTC. The encoded protein is CASANGGLDQFF.